This TCR beta chain was documented in a study of technical replicates of blood from several donors. Germline V lookup: CDR1 SNHLY, CDR2 FYNNEI. This CDR3 is 16 amino acids long. After removal of 4 bases from V and 0 bases from J, the junction contained 7 bases not matched to a gene. The table came from immunoSEQ multiplex PCR; TCRdb's copy has only in-frame clones and leaves some out. The table records about 49,000 clones, 92% of them present only once. This clonotype originated in a human donor in good health. Some clones in this sample may be carry-over from other donors' samples. The genes are TRBV2 and TRBJ2-7; 9 bases map to TRBD2. Sequencing was carried out using PBMCs. The CDR3 is CASSVRAGGLSYEQYF. The DNA for the CDR3 is TGTGCCAGCAGTGTCCGAGCGGGAGGCCTCTCCTACGAGCAGTACTTC.